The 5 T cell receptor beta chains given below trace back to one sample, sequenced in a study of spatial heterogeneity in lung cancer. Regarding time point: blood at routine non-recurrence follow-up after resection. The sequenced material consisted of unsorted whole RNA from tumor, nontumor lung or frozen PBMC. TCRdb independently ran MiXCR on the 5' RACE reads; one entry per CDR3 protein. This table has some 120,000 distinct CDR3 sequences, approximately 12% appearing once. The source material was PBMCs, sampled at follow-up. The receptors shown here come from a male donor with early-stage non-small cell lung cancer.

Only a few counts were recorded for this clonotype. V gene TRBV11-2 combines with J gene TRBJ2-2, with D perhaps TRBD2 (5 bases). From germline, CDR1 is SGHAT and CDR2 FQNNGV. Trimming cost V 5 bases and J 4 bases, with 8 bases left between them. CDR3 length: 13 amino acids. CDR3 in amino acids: CASSPTSTGELFF. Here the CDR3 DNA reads TGTGCCAGCAGCCCAACTAGCACCGGGGAGCTGTTTTTT.

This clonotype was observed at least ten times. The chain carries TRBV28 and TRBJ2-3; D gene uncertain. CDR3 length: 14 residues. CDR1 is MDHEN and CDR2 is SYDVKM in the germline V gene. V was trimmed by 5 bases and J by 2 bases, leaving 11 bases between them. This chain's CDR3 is CASSPGGLTDTQYF. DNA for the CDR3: TGTGCCAGCAGTCCTGGTGGTCTCACAGATACGCAGTATTTT.

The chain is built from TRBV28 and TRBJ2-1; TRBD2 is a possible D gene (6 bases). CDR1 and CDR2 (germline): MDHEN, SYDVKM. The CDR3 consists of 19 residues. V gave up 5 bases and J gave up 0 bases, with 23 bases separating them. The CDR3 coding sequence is TGTGCCAGCAGTAGCCGGGACTGGTCGAACTTGGGCTCCTACAATGAGCAGTTCTTC. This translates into CASSSRDWSNLGSYNEQFF. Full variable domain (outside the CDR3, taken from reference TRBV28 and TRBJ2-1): DVKVTQSSRYLVKRTGEKVFLECVQDMDHENMFWYRQDPGLGLRLIYFSYDVKMKEKGDIPEGYSVSREKKERFSLILESASTNQTSMYLCASSSRDWSNLGSYNEQFFGPGTRLTVL.

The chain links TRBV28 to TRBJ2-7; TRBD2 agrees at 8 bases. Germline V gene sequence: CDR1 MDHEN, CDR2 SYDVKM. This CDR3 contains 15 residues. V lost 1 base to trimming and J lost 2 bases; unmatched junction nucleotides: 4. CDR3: CASSLFGGATYEQYF. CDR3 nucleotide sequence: TGTGCCAGCAGTTTATTCGGGGGGGCTACCTACGAGCAGTACTTC. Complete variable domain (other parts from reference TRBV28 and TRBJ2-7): DVKVTQSSRYLVKRTGEKVFLECVQDMDHENMFWYRQDPGLGLRLIYFSYDVKMKEKGDIPEGYSVSREKKERFSLILESASTNQTSMYLCASSLFGGATYEQYFGPGTRLTVT.

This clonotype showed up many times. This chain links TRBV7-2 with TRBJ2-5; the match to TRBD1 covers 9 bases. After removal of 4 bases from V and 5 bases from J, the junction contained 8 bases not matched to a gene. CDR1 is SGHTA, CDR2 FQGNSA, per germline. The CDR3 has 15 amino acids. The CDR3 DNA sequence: TGTGCCAGCAGCTACCAATCACAGGGGGCCGAGACCCAGTACTTC. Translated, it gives CASSYQSQGAETQYF.